A selection of T cell receptor beta chains follows, all from one sample in a study of CD8 T cells in Susac syndrome. TCRdb re-analysed the immunoSEQ multiplex PCR reads in MiXCR, keeping a single row per CDR3 protein. Counted here are some 200,000 distinct CDR3 sequences, around 93% occurring once; the ten biggest clones make up around 0.16%. Sequenced input: CD8+ T cells from PBMCs. The receptors originated from a human donor with Susac syndrome. The CDR3 runs from the conserved cysteine through the conserved F or W. A D gene is named only where the DNA matches it firmly. Not every row has a clone size; where given, it reads once, few, many or a size class.

len: 15; v_gene: TRBV5-4; d_gene: .; j_gene: TRBJ2-1; abundance: .; CDR3aa: CASSLDRGGNNEQFF; CDR3nt: TGTGCCAGCAGCTTGGATCGGGGAGGCAACAATGAGCAGTTCTTC
len: 12; v_gene: TRBV20-1; d_gene: .; j_gene: TRBJ1-1; abundance: once; CDR3aa: CSAREEGTEAFF; CDR3nt: TGCAGTGCTAGAGAGGAGGGAACTGAAGCTTTCTTT
len: 14; v_gene: TRBV19; d_gene: TRBD2; j_gene: TRBJ2-7; abundance: .; CDR3aa: CASSAGTRVYEQYF; CDR3nt: TGTGCCAGTAGTGCCGGGACTAGAGTCTACGAGCAGTACTTC
len: 15; v_gene: TRBV13; d_gene: TRBD1; j_gene: TRBJ1-2; abundance: .; CDR3aa: CASSPRDREDYGYTF; CDR3nt: TGTGCCAGCAGCCCCCGGGACAGGGAAGACTATGGCTACACCTTC
len: 15; v_gene: TRBV27; d_gene: .; j_gene: TRBJ2-7; abundance: .; CDR3aa: CASSLDSRRAYEQYF; CDR3nt: TGTGCCAGCAGTTTAGACTCCAGGCGTGCCTACGAGCAGTACTTC
len: 15; v_gene: TRBV9; d_gene: TRBD1; j_gene: TRBJ2-7; abundance: few; CDR3aa: CASSLSTGDSYEQYF; CDR3nt: TGTGCCAGCAGCTTATCGACAGGGGACTCCTACGAGCAGTACTTC
len: 13; v_gene: TRBV29-1; d_gene: .; j_gene: TRBJ1-2; abundance: .; CDR3aa: CSADSGSNYGYTF; CDR3nt: TGCAGCGCCGATAGCGGGTCTAACTATGGCTACACCTTC
len: 13; v_gene: TRBV27; d_gene: .; j_gene: TRBJ2-5; abundance: .; CDR3aa: CASLSNGQETQYF; CDR3nt: TGTGCCAGCTTATCTAACGGCCAAGAGACCCAGTACTTC
len: 15; v_gene: TRBV9; d_gene: .; j_gene: TRBJ2-5; abundance: .; CDR3aa: CASSVEWLPGATQYF; CDR3nt: TGTGCCAGCAGCGTAGAATGGCTACCGGGTGCGACCCAGTACTTC
len: 12; v_gene: TRBV20-1; d_gene: .; j_gene: TRBJ2-1; abundance: .; CDR3aa: CSASGGGPEQFF; CDR3nt: TGCAGTGCGTCAGGTGGAGGGCCTGAGCAGTTCTTC
len: 14; v_gene: TRBV5-1; d_gene: .; j_gene: TRBJ1-5; abundance: .; CDR3aa: CASSLGGSKQPQHF; CDR3nt: TGCGCCAGCAGCTTGGGAGGTAGCAAACAGCCCCAGCATTTT
len: 14; v_gene: TRBV29-1; d_gene: .; j_gene: TRBJ1-5; abundance: .; CDR3aa: CSVLHGGSDQPQHF; CDR3nt: TGCAGCGTCCTTCATGGGGGTAGCGATCAGCCCCAGCATTTT
len: 14; v_gene: TRBV20-1; d_gene: .; j_gene: TRBJ2-1; abundance: .; CDR3aa: CSARLSGAYNEQFF; CDR3nt: TGCAGTGCTAGGTTATCGGGGGCGTACAATGAGCAGTTCTTC
len: 14; v_gene: TRBV13; d_gene: TRBD2; j_gene: TRBJ2-3; abundance: .; CDR3aa: CASSYGTNTDTQYF; CDR3nt: TGTGCCAGCAGCTACGGGACTAACACAGATACGCAGTATTTT
len: 14; v_gene: TRBV3-1; d_gene: .; j_gene: TRBJ2-1; abundance: few; CDR3aa: CASSQDWEYNEQFF; CDR3nt: TGTGCCAGCAGCCAGGATTGGGAATACAATGAGCAGTTCTTC